A selection of T cell receptor beta chains follows, all from one sample in a study of blood T cell repertoires in COVID-19. Produced via immunoSEQ multiplex PCR; TCRdb's table is partial and in-frame only. The sample consists of some 99,000 clones, under 85% of them appearing once. The material sequenced was peripheral blood. These receptors were collected from a man between 65 and 85 years old with acute or convalescent COVID-19. CDR3s include the opening cysteine and the closing phenylalanine or tryptophan. The D gene is left open where the match is weak. Some rows have no size entry. The others give once, few or many, or a class for an expanded clone.

j_call: TRBJ1-1
clone_size: -
d_call: -
v_call: TRBV28
cdr3_nt: TGTGCCAGCAGTTTGGGAGGTCGGGCCACTGAAGCTTTCTTT
cdr3_aa: CASSLGGRATEAFF

j_call: TRBJ1-5
clone_size: few
d_call: -
v_call: TRBV28
cdr3_nt: TGTGCCAGCATTAAACGGTCAGGTGGAAATCAGCCCCAGCATTTT
cdr3_aa: CASIKRSGGNQPQHF

j_call: TRBJ2-3
clone_size: -
d_call: TRBD1
v_call: TRBV5-1
cdr3_nt: TGCGCCAGCAGCATCCACCCGGGACAGCGCACAGATACGCAGTATTTT
cdr3_aa: CASSIHPGQRTDTQYF

j_call: TRBJ2-7
clone_size: once
d_call: TRBD2
v_call: TRBV6-5
cdr3_nt: TGTGCCAGCAGTCGACTAGCGGGAGCGGTCGAGCAGTACTTC
cdr3_aa: CASSRLAGAVEQYF

j_call: TRBJ2-5
clone_size: -
d_call: -
v_call: TRBV5-1
cdr3_nt: TGCGCCAGCAGCCTGACGGGACTCATTCGGGAGACCCAGTACTTC
cdr3_aa: CASSLTGLIRETQYF

j_call: TRBJ2-5
clone_size: -
d_call: TRBD2
v_call: TRBV24-1
cdr3_nt: TGTGCCACCAGTGATTTCCCGAGCGGGGGATTTAGGGAGACCCAGTACTTC
cdr3_aa: CATSDFPSGGFRETQYF

j_call: TRBJ2-5
clone_size: -
d_call: -
v_call: TRBV7-6
cdr3_nt: TGTGCCAGCAGCTTAGCGACAGGTCAAGAGACCCAGTACTTC
cdr3_aa: CASSLATGQETQYF

j_call: TRBJ1-6
clone_size: -
d_call: -
v_call: TRBV5-1
cdr3_nt: TGCGCCAGCAGCTTGGCTGGCCGTGATTCACCCCTCCACTTT
cdr3_aa: CASSLAGRDSPLHF

j_call: TRBJ2-1
clone_size: -
d_call: -
v_call: TRBV5-6
cdr3_nt: TGTGCCAGCAGCTTCACCGAGGCCGGGTCTGAGCAGTTCTTC
cdr3_aa: CASSFTEAGSEQFF

j_call: TRBJ2-5
clone_size: -
d_call: -
v_call: TRBV7-2
cdr3_nt: TGTGCCAGCAGCTTTGGTGGGAGCGGACAGACCCAGTACTTC
cdr3_aa: CASSFGGSGQTQYF

j_call: TRBJ2-1
clone_size: few
d_call: TRBD1
v_call: TRBV5-5
cdr3_nt: TGTGCCAGCAGCCCATGGACAGGAGACTCCTACAATGAGCAGTTCTTC
cdr3_aa: CASSPWTGDSYNEQFF

j_call: TRBJ2-7
clone_size: -
d_call: -
v_call: TRBV7-3
cdr3_nt: TGTGCCAGCAGCTTAAGTGTTGCAGGCGAGCAGTACTTC
cdr3_aa: CASSLSVAGEQYF

j_call: TRBJ2-7
clone_size: -
d_call: TRBD2
v_call: TRBV7-6
cdr3_nt: TGTGCCAGCAGCTTAGTTGAGACAGGGTCGCGGGAGGGCCTTTACGAGCAGTACTTC
cdr3_aa: CASSLVETGSREGLYEQYF

j_call: TRBJ2-5
clone_size: -
d_call: -
v_call: TRBV28
cdr3_nt: TGTGCCAGCAGTTTACCGGGGTCCGAGACCCAGTACTTC
cdr3_aa: CASSLPGSETQYF

j_call: TRBJ2-5
clone_size: -
d_call: -
v_call: TRBV12-3/TRBV12-4
cdr3_nt: TGTGCCAGCAGTCCGGCGGGGGCAGGGACCCAGTACTTC
cdr3_aa: CASSPAGAGTQYF

j_call: TRBJ2-1
clone_size: -
d_call: -
v_call: TRBV6-5
cdr3_nt: TGTGCCAGCAGCTGGACAGACTACAATGAGCAGTTCTTC
cdr3_aa: CASSWTDYNEQFF

j_call: TRBJ2-3
clone_size: -
d_call: -
v_call: TRBV7-9
cdr3_nt: TGTGCCAGCAGCTTAGGTAGGCTGCGAGGGCCGGGCACAGATACGCAGTATTTT
cdr3_aa: CASSLGRLRGPGTDTQYF

j_call: TRBJ2-3
clone_size: -
d_call: TRBD1
v_call: TRBV9
cdr3_nt: TGTGCCAGCAGCCGGACAGGTGACTCGAGAGATACGCAGTATTTT
cdr3_aa: CASSRTGDSRDTQYF

j_call: TRBJ2-2
clone_size: -
d_call: TRBD1
v_call: TRBV7-2
cdr3_nt: TGTGCCAGCAGCTCGCCCGGGACAGGGGAGTTGTTTTTT
cdr3_aa: CASSSPGTGELFF

j_call: TRBJ2-5
clone_size: -
d_call: TRBD1
v_call: TRBV12-5
cdr3_nt: TGTGCTAGTGGTAACGGACAGGGCGGGGAGACCCAGTACTTC
cdr3_aa: CASGNGQGGETQYF

j_call: TRBJ1-2
clone_size: -
d_call: -
v_call: TRBV5-4
cdr3_nt: TGTGCCAGCAGCCCGCGCGGTTCCAACTATGGCTACACCTTC
cdr3_aa: CASSPRGSNYGYTF

j_call: TRBJ2-1
clone_size: once
d_call: TRBD2
v_call: TRBV19
cdr3_nt: TGTGCCAGTAGTATAGGAGGGGGACTAGCGGGAGGTCGAAACAATGAGCAGTTCTTC
cdr3_aa: CASSIGGGLAGGRNNEQFF

j_call: TRBJ2-3
clone_size: -
d_call: TRBD2
v_call: TRBV4-2
cdr3_nt: TGTGCCAGCAGCCGTGTAGCGGGAGAGTCAGATACGCAGTATTTT
cdr3_aa: CASSRVAGESDTQYF

j_call: TRBJ1-1
clone_size: -
d_call: TRBD1
v_call: TRBV29-1
cdr3_nt: TGCAGCGTTGGTCAGGGGGCCGCGGGGTTCACTGAAGCTTTCTTT
cdr3_aa: CSVGQGAAGFTEAFF

j_call: TRBJ2-5
clone_size: -
d_call: -
v_call: TRBV5-1
cdr3_nt: TGCGCCAGCAGCTTAGGTTGGGGGCAGGGTACGGGAGAGACCCAGTACTTC
cdr3_aa: CASSLGWGQGTGETQYF

j_call: TRBJ2-7
clone_size: -
d_call: -
v_call: TRBV19
cdr3_nt: TGTGCCAGTAGTATAGGGGTACAGGCCCTCGAGCAGTACTTC
cdr3_aa: CASSIGVQALEQYF

j_call: TRBJ2-1
clone_size: -
d_call: TRBD2
v_call: TRBV5-1
cdr3_nt: TGCGCCAGCAGCTTGGGACTAGCGGGAGACCGTGAGCAGTTCTTC
cdr3_aa: CASSLGLAGDREQFF

j_call: TRBJ1-4
clone_size: -
d_call: -
v_call: TRBV2
cdr3_nt: TGTGCCAGCAGAAGTGAGAGTGTCGGGGGAGAAAAACTGTTTTTT
cdr3_aa: CASRSESVGGEKLFF

j_call: TRBJ1-6
clone_size: -
d_call: TRBD1
v_call: TRBV20-1
cdr3_nt: TGCAGTGCTAGTCAGGGGGGTTATTCACCCCTCCACTTT
cdr3_aa: CSASQGGYSPLHF

j_call: TRBJ1-2
clone_size: -
d_call: TRBD1
v_call: TRBV27
cdr3_nt: TGTGCCAGCAGTCCGACAGGGGGAAGTGGCTACACCTTC
cdr3_aa: CASSPTGGSGYTF

j_call: TRBJ2-7
clone_size: -
d_call: TRBD2
v_call: TRBV11-2
cdr3_nt: TGTGCCAGCAGCCCATTTGGGAGGGGCTCCTACGAGCAGTACTTC
cdr3_aa: CASSPFGRGSYEQYF

j_call: TRBJ1-5
clone_size: -
d_call: -
v_call: TRBV28
cdr3_nt: TGTGCCAGCAGTTTGGGCAGGGTAAATCAGCCCCAGCATTTT
cdr3_aa: CASSLGRVNQPQHF

j_call: TRBJ1-5
clone_size: -
d_call: TRBD1
v_call: TRBV7-8
cdr3_nt: TGTGCCAGCAGCTGGACAGGGGATCAGCCCCAGCATTTT
cdr3_aa: CASSWTGDQPQHF

j_call: TRBJ1-6
clone_size: -
d_call: -
v_call: TRBV7-2
cdr3_nt: TGTGCCAGCAGCTTATCAGCGAGCTCCTATAATTCACCCCTCCACTTT
cdr3_aa: CASSLSASSYNSPLHF

j_call: TRBJ1-1
clone_size: -
d_call: TRBD1
v_call: TRBV10-3
cdr3_nt: TGTGCCATCAGTGAGTCGGCAGGGGGATTCACTGAAGCTTTCTTT
cdr3_aa: CAISESAGGFTEAFF

j_call: TRBJ2-2
clone_size: few
d_call: TRBD2
v_call: TRBV18
cdr3_nt: TGTGCCAGCTCACCCCTCCCTCAGCGGGATGCCACCGGGGAGCTGTTTTTT
cdr3_aa: CASSPLPQRDATGELFF

j_call: TRBJ2-7
clone_size: -
d_call: TRBD1
v_call: TRBV19
cdr3_nt: TGTGCCACCGACAGGGGGGACTCCTACGAGCAGTACTTC
cdr3_aa: CATDRGDSYEQYF

j_call: TRBJ1-5
clone_size: once
d_call: -
v_call: TRBV5-4
cdr3_nt: TGTGCCAGCAGCCCTGGGAGGGACACCTATAGCAATCAGCCCCAGCATTTT
cdr3_aa: CASSPGRDTYSNQPQHF

j_call: TRBJ2-1
clone_size: -
d_call: -
v_call: TRBV4-1
cdr3_nt: TGCGCCAGCAGCCAAGGGGGGCGGGAGTACAATGAGCAGTTCTTC
cdr3_aa: CASSQGGREYNEQFF

j_call: TRBJ2-1
clone_size: -
d_call: TRBD1
v_call: TRBV5-1
cdr3_nt: TGCGCCAGCAGCCCTTACAGGGGTCACAATGAGCAGTTCTTC
cdr3_aa: CASSPYRGHNEQFF

j_call: TRBJ1-1
clone_size: once
d_call: TRBD1
v_call: TRBV7-2
cdr3_nt: TGTGCCAGCAGGGGGACAGTTAGCAACACTGAAGCTTTCTTT
cdr3_aa: CASRGTVSNTEAFF

j_call: TRBJ2-5
clone_size: -
d_call: TRBD2
v_call: TRBV5-1
cdr3_nt: TGCGCCAGCAGCTTGGGCTCGGGCGGGAGAGGAGAGACCCAGTACTTC
cdr3_aa: CASSLGSGGRGETQYF

j_call: TRBJ1-1
clone_size: few
d_call: -
v_call: TRBV2
cdr3_nt: TGTGCCAGCGGACAGCCCAACACTGAAGCTTTCTTT
cdr3_aa: CASGQPNTEAFF

j_call: TRBJ2-1
clone_size: once
d_call: TRBD2
v_call: TRBV5-1
cdr3_nt: TGCGCCAGCTCCCGGGGGGCCTACAATGAGCAGTTCTTC
cdr3_aa: CASSRGAYNEQFF

j_call: TRBJ2-1
clone_size: -
d_call: -
v_call: TRBV6-1
cdr3_nt: TGTGCCAGCAGTGAAAGGGGACTCACGAACAATGAGCAGTTCTTC
cdr3_aa: CASSERGLTNNEQFF

j_call: TRBJ2-5
clone_size: -
d_call: TRBD1
v_call: TRBV11-2
cdr3_nt: TGTGCCAGCAGCTCGGACAGGGGGCAAGAGACCCAGTACTTC
cdr3_aa: CASSSDRGQETQYF

j_call: TRBJ2-7
clone_size: -
d_call: TRBD1
v_call: TRBV29-1
cdr3_nt: TGCAGCGTTCGGGGAGGGACAGGGTCCTACGAGCAGTACTTC
cdr3_aa: CSVRGGTGSYEQYF

j_call: TRBJ2-1
clone_size: -
d_call: TRBD2
v_call: TRBV9
cdr3_nt: TGTGCCAGCGGGCTAGCGGAATACAATGAGCAGTTCTTC
cdr3_aa: CASGLAEYNEQFF

j_call: TRBJ1-2
clone_size: many
d_call: TRBD1
v_call: TRBV7-8
cdr3_nt: TGTGCCAGCAGCTCGGGACAGGAAGCTAACTATGGCTACACCTTC
cdr3_aa: CASSSGQEANYGYTF

j_call: TRBJ1-3
clone_size: -
d_call: -
v_call: TRBV5-5
cdr3_nt: TGTGCCAGCAGCTTGCGGGGGGCCGGAAACACCATATATTTT
cdr3_aa: CASSLRGAGNTIYF

j_call: TRBJ1-1
clone_size: -
d_call: -
v_call: TRBV7-2
cdr3_nt: TGTGCCAGCAGCTTAGAGAAAAACTCCTTGAACACTGAAGCTTTCTTT
cdr3_aa: CASSLEKNSLNTEAFF

j_call: TRBJ2-1
clone_size: once
d_call: -
v_call: TRBV7-7
cdr3_nt: TGTGCTAGCAGCTCCGGGGAGGCCTCCTACAATGAGCAGTTCTTC
cdr3_aa: CASSSGEASYNEQFF